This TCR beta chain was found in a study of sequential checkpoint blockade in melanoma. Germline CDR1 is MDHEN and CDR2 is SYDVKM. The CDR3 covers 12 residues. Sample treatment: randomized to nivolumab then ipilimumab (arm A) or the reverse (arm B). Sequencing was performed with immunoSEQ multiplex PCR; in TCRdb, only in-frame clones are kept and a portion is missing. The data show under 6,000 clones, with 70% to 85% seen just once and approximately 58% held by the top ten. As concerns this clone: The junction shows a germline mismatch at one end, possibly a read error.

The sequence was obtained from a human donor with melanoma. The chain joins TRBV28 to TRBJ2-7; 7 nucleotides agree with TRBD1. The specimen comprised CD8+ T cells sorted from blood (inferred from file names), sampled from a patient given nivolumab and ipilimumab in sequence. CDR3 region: CASSHPGQPPHF. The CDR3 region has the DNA TGTGCCAGCAGCCACCCGGGACAGCCCCCCCACTTC.